This T cell receptor beta chain was documented in a study of T-cell reconstitution after alpha-beta-depleted transplantation in children. Using unique molecular identifiers, the investigators prepared the TCRbeta library. A single record per CDR3 protein comes from TCRdb applying MiXCR to the PCR reads. Of 700,000 to 850,000 distinct CDR3 sequences listed, 16% are singletons. Germline CDR1 and CDR2: MGHRA and YSYEKL. The CDR3 is 15 residues long. The V end lost 5 bases, the J end lost 0 bases, and 11 bases lay between the germline ends. This clonotype has only a few counts. Sequences were derived from PBMCs, mostly from graft donor cells, sampled 360 days after TCRalphabeta/CD19-depleted stem cell transplant. The genes are TRBV4-1 and TRBJ2-4; D is undetermined. This clonotype was obtained from a male patient younger than 18 who had a stem cell transplant for acute lymphoblastic leukemia, so the T cells may come from the graft donor. In DNA form, the CDR3 reads TGCGCCAGCAGCTTACGCATGATAGCCAAAAACATTCAGTACTTC. As protein: CASSLRMIAKNIQYF.